These T cell receptor beta chains were read from a single sample in a study of technical replicates of blood from a handful of donors. The repertoire was sequenced with immunoSEQ multiplex PCR; TCRdb's copy has only in-frame clones and lacks some. The sample lists tens of thousands of clones; under 95% were seen once. Sequenced sample: T cells isolated from PBMCs. These receptor sequences come from a human donor in good health. Both conserved end residues are part of each CDR3. Each record gives: clone size, D gene, J gene, CDR3 length, V gene, CDR3 DNA, CDR3 protein. D genes are given only for firm matches. The listing skips clone size in some rows; elsewhere it reads once, few, many or a size class.

size: .; D: TRBD1; J: TRBJ2-7; length: 14; V: TRBV6-1; DNA: TGTGCCAGCAGGAGGGACAGGAGTCCCTACGAGCAGTACTTC; CDR3: CASRRDRSPYEQYF
size: .; D: .; J: TRBJ2-3; length: 15; V: TRBV11-3; DNA: TGTGCCAGCAGCTCAAGGCGCGGGAGCACAGATACGCAGTATTTT; CDR3: CASSSRRGSTDTQYF
size: .; D: .; J: TRBJ2-3; length: 15; V: TRBV21-1; DNA: TGTGCCAGCAGCGCAAACAGGGGTAGCACAGATACGCAGTATTTT; CDR3: CASSANRGSTDTQYF
size: .; D: .; J: TRBJ2-5; length: 16; V: TRBV7-6; DNA: TGTGCCAGCAGCTCCGTGGAGCCTAAGCCCGGGGAGACCCAGTACTTC; CDR3: CASSSVEPKPGETQYF
size: .; D: .; J: TRBJ1-5; length: 17; V: TRBV28; DNA: TGTGCCAGCAGAAATACAGGGACGAGGGGTTCAACTCAGCCCCAGCATTTT; CDR3: CASRNTGTRGSTQPQHF
size: .; D: .; J: TRBJ1-2; length: 16; V: TRBV7-4; DNA: TGTGCCAGCAGCCCCGATCCCAGGGGATCTTTCCGTGGCTACACCTTC; CDR3: CASSPDPRGSFRGYTF
size: .; D: TRBD2; J: TRBJ2-7; length: 13; V: TRBV10-3; DNA: TGTGCCATCAGCTCCGGGACTAGCGGGATACAGTACTTC; CDR3: CAISSGTSGIQYF
size: .; D: .; J: TRBJ2-3; length: 15; V: TRBV5-1; DNA: TGCGCCAGCAGCTTCTTTGGGGGCGGCACAGATACGCAGTATTTT; CDR3: CASSFFGGGTDTQYF
size: .; D: TRBD1; J: TRBJ1-2; length: 16; V: TRBV4-1; DNA: TGCGCCAGCAGCCAAATGCAGACAGGGCTCTCGAGGGGCTACACCTTC; CDR3: CASSQMQTGLSRGYTF
size: .; D: .; J: TRBJ2-7; length: 14; V: TRBV6-1; DNA: TGTGCCAGCAGTGTAGGCTGGAGCTCCTACGAGCAGTACTTC; CDR3: CASSVGWSSYEQYF
size: .; D: .; J: TRBJ2-3; length: 13; V: TRBV30; DNA: TGTGCCTGGAGTGGTACTAGTCTAGATACGCAGTATTTT; CDR3: CAWSGTSLDTQYF
size: .; D: .; J: TRBJ2-5; length: 14; V: TRBV7-2; DNA: TGTGCCAGCAGCTTCAGCGGAGACCAAGAGACCCAGTACTTC; CDR3: CASSFSGDQETQYF
size: .; D: .; J: TRBJ2-1; length: 13; V: TRBV2; DNA: TGTGCCAGCAGTGTAGGAGTTTTCGATGAGCAGTTCTTC; CDR3: CASSVGVFDEQFF
size: .; D: TRBD1; J: TRBJ2-2; length: 16; V: TRBV4-1; DNA: TGCGCCAGCAGCCAACCGGGACAGGGGGCCACCGGGGAGCTGTTTTTT; CDR3: CASSQPGQGATGELFF
size: .; D: TRBD2; J: TRBJ2-1; length: 16; V: TRBV18; DNA: TGTGCCAGCTCACCACCCCCACTAGCGGTTTACAATGAGCAGTTCTTC; CDR3: CASSPPPLAVYNEQFF
size: once; D: TRBD1; J: TRBJ1-3; length: 17; V: TRBV27; DNA: TGTGCCAGCAGCTCGACAGGGTTAGGGCCTTCCGGAAACACCATATATTTT; CDR3: CASSSTGLGPSGNTIYF
size: .; D: .; J: TRBJ2-3; length: 15; V: TRBV2; DNA: TGTGCCAGCAGTGAGTGGGAGTTGGGCACAGATACGCAGTATTTT; CDR3: CASSEWELGTDTQYF
size: .; D: .; J: TRBJ2-1; length: 15; V: TRBV6-1; DNA: TGTGCCAGCAGAATGGACAGACACTCGAACAATGAGCAGTTCTTC; CDR3: CASRMDRHSNNEQFF
size: .; D: .; J: TRBJ1-2; length: 13; V: TRBV19; DNA: TGTGCCAGTAGTATAACAGGGCGTTATGGCTACACCTTC; CDR3: CASSITGRYGYTF
size: .; D: TRBD1; J: TRBJ1-1; length: 11; V: TRBV4-1; DNA: TGCGCCAGCAACAGGGGCACTGAAGCTTTCTTT; CDR3: CASNRGTEAFF
size: .; D: TRBD1; J: TRBJ1-1; length: 14; V: TRBV25-1; DNA: TGTGCCAGCAGGTCTGGACAGGGACGGACTGAAGCTTTCTTT; CDR3: CASRSGQGRTEAFF
size: .; D: TRBD1; J: TRBJ2-7; length: 14; V: TRBV11-3; DNA: TGTGCCAGCAGCTGGGGGACAGACTCCTACGAGCAGTACTTC; CDR3: CASSWGTDSYEQYF
size: .; D: TRBD2; J: TRBJ2-3; length: 14; V: TRBV30; DNA: TGTGCCTGGATTCGGACTAGCGCCTCGGATACGCAGTATTTT; CDR3: CAWIRTSASDTQYF
size: .; D: .; J: TRBJ1-4; length: 15; V: TRBV7-9; DNA: TGTGCCAGCAGCCGCCCGGGGACAACTAATGAAAAACTGTTTTTT; CDR3: CASSRPGTTNEKLFF
size: .; D: .; J: TRBJ2-7; length: 15; V: TRBV14; DNA: TGTGCCAGCAGCCAAGACGGAGGGTGGCCCTACGAGCAGTACTTC; CDR3: CASSQDGGWPYEQYF
size: .; D: .; J: TRBJ2-1; length: 16; V: TRBV18; DNA: TGTGCCAGCTCACCACCGCGGGGGACACCGTACAATGAGCAGTTCTTC; CDR3: CASSPPRGTPYNEQFF
size: .; D: .; J: TRBJ1-5; length: 15; V: TRBV11-3; DNA: TGTGCCAGCAGCTTAGGTCAGGGTGACAATCAGCCCCAGCATTTT; CDR3: CASSLGQGDNQPQHF
size: .; D: TRBD2; J: TRBJ2-7; length: 17; V: TRBV27; DNA: TGTGCCAGCAGTCCAGATCGGACTAGCGGACAAACCTACGAGCAGTACTTC; CDR3: CASSPDRTSGQTYEQYF
size: .; D: .; J: TRBJ1-1; length: 16; V: TRBV6-4; DNA: TGTGCCAGCAGTGACTCAGTTGGGGGCCAGAACACTGAAGCTTTCTTT; CDR3: CASSDSVGGQNTEAFF
size: .; D: TRBD1; J: TRBJ2-3; length: 13; V: TRBV6-5; DNA: TGTGCCAGCAGCCAGACAGGGAGAGATACGCAGTATTTT; CDR3: CASSQTGRDTQYF
size: few; D: .; J: TRBJ1-1; length: 15; V: TRBV27; DNA: TGTGCCAGCAGTTTGCCGGGACAAAGGGCTGCTGAAGCTTTCTTT; CDR3: CASSLPGQRAAEAFF
size: .; D: .; J: TRBJ2-7; length: 14; V: TRBV7-9; DNA: TGTGCCAGCAGCTTAGGTTGGCAGACCTACGAGCAGTACTTC; CDR3: CASSLGWQTYEQYF
size: .; D: .; J: TRBJ2-6; length: 19; V: TRBV4-2; DNA: TGTGCCAGCAGCCAAGGGGCCACGCTGCCCCCAGGAGGGGCCAACGTCCTGACTTTC; CDR3: CASSQGATLPPGGANVLTF
size: .; D: .; J: TRBJ2-7; length: 15; V: TRBV10-3; DNA: TGTGCCATCAGTGACCCCGGGACGGGAGCCTACGAGCAGTACTTC; CDR3: CAISDPGTGAYEQYF
size: .; D: TRBD2; J: TRBJ2-6; length: 17; V: TRBV11-1; DNA: TGTGCCAGCAGCAAAGGACCGGGAGGGGATGGGGCCAACGTCCTGACTTTC; CDR3: CASSKGPGGDGANVLTF
size: .; D: TRBD1; J: TRBJ2-7; length: 15; V: TRBV4-2; DNA: TGTGCCAGCAGCCAAACCGACAGGGGCGGCAACGAGCAGTACTTC; CDR3: CASSQTDRGGNEQYF
size: .; D: .; J: TRBJ1-2; length: 14; V: TRBV7-2; DNA: TGTGCCAGCAGCTTAGCGTTGGTTAGCAGGGCAAACACCTTC; CDR3: CASSLALVSRANTF
size: .; D: .; J: TRBJ1-6; length: 11; V: TRBV10-3; DNA: TGTGCCATCAGTGATCTGGAGGCCCTCCACTTT; CDR3: CAISDLEALHF
size: .; D: .; J: TRBJ2-1; length: 14; V: TRBV5-4; DNA: TGTGCCAGCAGCCGGGACACCGACTACAATGAGCAGTTCTTC; CDR3: CASSRDTDYNEQFF
size: .; D: .; J: TRBJ1-2; length: 15; V: TRBV2; DNA: TGTGCCAGCAGTGAAGCGCGATTGGGACTTTATGGCTACACCTTC; CDR3: CASSEARLGLYGYTF
size: .; D: .; J: TRBJ2-5; length: 16; V: TRBV19; DNA: TGTGCCAGTAGTATAGTAGGTAGGGTAGCGAGAGAGACCCAGTACTTC; CDR3: CASSIVGRVARETQYF
size: .; D: .; J: TRBJ2-2; length: 17; V: TRBV27; DNA: TGTGCCAGCAGTTCTCTAATACTAGCACGAAACACCGGGGAGCTGTTTTTT; CDR3: CASSSLILARNTGELFF
size: .; D: .; J: TRBJ2-5; length: 14; V: TRBV11-2; DNA: TGTGCCAGCAGCCCAGGCGTCGGTTGGGAGACCCAGTACTTC; CDR3: CASSPGVGWETQYF
size: once; D: .; J: TRBJ1-3; length: 14; V: TRBV6-1; DNA: TGTGCCAGCAGTGATGGCCAAGAAAGTACCACCATATATTTT; CDR3: CASSDGQESTTIYF
size: .; D: .; J: TRBJ2-6; length: 15; V: TRBV15; DNA: TGTGCCACCAGCAATATGGCCTCTGGGGCCAACGTCCTGACTTTC; CDR3: CATSNMASGANVLTF
size: .; D: TRBD2; J: TRBJ2-7; length: 15; V: TRBV28; DNA: TGTGCCAGCAGTTTAGGTCCCAGCGGGAGCGACGAGCAGTACTTC; CDR3: CASSLGPSGSDEQYF
size: .; D: TRBD2; J: TRBJ2-2; length: 15; V: TRBV5-1; DNA: TGCGCCAGCAGCTTGTGGACTAGCGGAACCGGGGAGCTGTTTTTT; CDR3: CASSLWTSGTGELFF
size: .; D: TRBD2; J: TRBJ2-7; length: 16; V: TRBV14; DNA: TGTGCCAGCAGCCAAGCGGGGGTGTCGGGAGGGGGAAAGCAGTACTTC; CDR3: CASSQAGVSGGGKQYF